This is a list of T cell receptor beta chains from one sample in a study of PD-L1 blockade in urothelial cancer. Clones were read by immunoSEQ multiplex PCR, and TCRdb kept only the in-frame ones, dropping some. The repertoire holds under 70,000 clones, with less than 90% as singletons. Material: PBMCs, obtained around atezolizumab (anti-PD-L1) treatment. These TCRs come from a man between 65 and 85 years old with urothelial cancer. The CDR3 runs from the conserved cysteine through the conserved F or W. The D gene is left open where the match is weak. Size values are once, few and many counts, or a class for expanded clones, and some rows have none.

TRBJ1-1 | TRBV5-1 | TRBD1 | . | TGCGCCAGCAGCTCGGGACAGACGAACACTGAAGCTTTCTTT | CASSSGQTNTEAFF
TRBJ2-7 | TRBV29-1 | TRBD2 | . | TGCAGCGTTGGGGAGACTAGCGGGAGCAAACCCTACGAGCAGTACTTC | CSVGETSGSKPYEQYF
TRBJ2-1 | TRBV29-1 | TRBD1 | few | TGCAGCGTCTATGACAGGGCGATGGCCAATGAGCAGTTCTTC | CSVYDRAMANEQFF
TRBJ2-1 | TRBV28 | . | few | TGTGCCAGCAGTTTATCTCCCGGTCTAGGAAGCTCCTACAATGAGCAGTTCTTC | CASSLSPGLGSSYNEQFF
TRBJ2-1 | TRBV7-2 | TRBD2 | . | TGTGCCAGCAGCCCAAGGGATAGCGGGAGCAATGAGCAGTTCTTC | CASSPRDSGSNEQFF
TRBJ1-2 | TRBV18 | . | . | TGTGCCAGCTCTACTACAGGGAACTATGGCTACACCTTC | CASSTTGNYGYTF
TRBJ1-1 | TRBV7-3 | TRBD1 | . | TGTGCCAGCAGCCAAGGTTGGGACAGGGGGCGCAGAGCTGAAGCTTTCTTT | CASSQGWDRGRRAEAFF
TRBJ1-2 | TRBV19 | TRBD1 | . | TGTGCCAGTACTCCAAGAGGACAGGGGGCTGACTATGGCTACACCTTC | CASTPRGQGADYGYTF
TRBJ1-5 | TRBV19 | . | once | TGTGCCAGTAGTATGGGAGACAGGTTTCAGCCCCAGCATTTT | CASSMGDRFQPQHF
TRBJ2-3 | TRBV19 | TRBD1 | . | TGTGCCAGTAGTAGGGACAGGGGCACAGATACGCAGTATTTT | CASSRDRGTDTQYF
TRBJ1-2 | TRBV5-5 | . | . | TGTGCCAGCAGCTCCGTTCTTTTAGCTAACTATGGCTACACCTTC | CASSSVLLANYGYTF
TRBJ1-3 | TRBV2 | . | once | TGTGCCAGCAGTGAAACGACAGTCTCTGGAAACACCATATATTTT | CASSETTVSGNTIYF
TRBJ2-5 | TRBV6-1 | TRBD2 | . | TGTGCCAGCAAGGGGTGGCTAGCGGTTCAAGAGACCCAGTACTTC | CASKGWLAVQETQYF
TRBJ1-2 | TRBV2 | . | . | TGTGCCAGTCCGCTTTCCGGGGTCGAGTATGGCTACACCTTC | CASPLSGVEYGYTF
TRBJ1-4 | TRBV2 | . | . | TGTGCCAGCAGTGAACTCCAGGCTAATGAAAAACTGTTTTTT | CASSELQANEKLFF
TRBJ1-1 | TRBV4-1 | TRBD1 | . | TGCGCCAGCAGCCAAACAATAACCAGGGGGCCAAACACTGAAGCTTTCTTT | CASSQTITRGPNTEAFF
TRBJ2-7 | TRBV5-4 | . | . | TGTGCCAGCAGCCAAGCAGGCCTTCCCTACGAGCAGTACTTC | CASSQAGLPYEQYF
TRBJ1-2 | TRBV5-5 | . | . | TGTGCCAGCAGCTTGGCCGGGGTTAATAGCTATGGCTACACCTTC | CASSLAGVNSYGYTF
TRBJ2-7 | TRBV10-3 | TRBD1 | . | TGTGCCATCAGGACCGACAGGGCCCACGAGCAGTACTTC | CAIRTDRAHEQYF
TRBJ2-3 | TRBV28 | TRBD2 | once | TGTGCCAGCACCGGGACTAGCGGGCTCACAGATACGCAGTATTTT | CASTGTSGLTDTQYF
TRBJ2-1 | TRBV4-2 | TRBD2 | . | TGTGCCAGCAGCCAAGAAGAGGGGACTAGCGGGATCAGTGAGCAGTTCTTC | CASSQEEGTSGISEQFF
TRBJ2-2 | TRBV11-2 | . | . | TGTGCCAGCAGCTTAATAACAGGGGGGGGACTTGACACCGGGGAGCTGTTTTTT | CASSLITGGGLDTGELFF
TRBJ2-7 | TRBV7-2 | TRBD1 | . | TGTGCCAGCAGTCCGGACAGGGTTCGTCTCGAGCAGTACTTC | CASSPDRVRLEQYF
TRBJ2-6 | TRBV19 | . | . | TGTGCCAGTCGTCAGGACTCCGGGGCCAACGTCCTGACTTTC | CASRQDSGANVLTF
TRBJ2-3 | TRBV6-1 | TRBD2 | . | TGTGCCAGCAGAGGGACTAGCGGAGCAACAGATACGCAGTATTTT | CASRGTSGATDTQYF
TRBJ2-1 | TRBV2 | TRBD2 | . | TGTGCCAGCAGTGAAAGGCATGGCGGGAGGAATGAGCAGTTCTTC | CASSERHGGRNEQFF
TRBJ2-5 | TRBV6-6 | . | once | TGTGCCAGCTCCAATGGGAGGTACCAAGAGACCCAGTACTTC | CASSNGRYQETQYF
TRBJ2-1 | TRBV19 | TRBD2 | . | TGTGCCAGTAGTATAGGGGCTAGCGGGAGATCTTACAATGAGCAGTTCTTC | CASSIGASGRSYNEQFF
TRBJ1-3 | TRBV19 | TRBD1 | . | TGTGCCAGTGCCGACAGGGGCAATCGAAACACCATATATTTT | CASADRGNRNTIYF
TRBJ2-7 | TRBV27 | . | few | TGTGCCAGCAGTGCACAGGGCTACGAGCAGTACTTC | CASSAQGYEQYF
TRBJ1-4 | TRBV19 | TRBD1 | . | TGTGCCAGTAGTCCCTTGGACAGGGTTGGTGAAAAACTGTTTTTT | CASSPLDRVGEKLFF
TRBJ2-1 | TRBV5-4 | TRBD2 | . | TGTGCCAGCAGCCCGCCGGGACTAGCGGGAGAGGGTGAGCAGTTCTTC | CASSPPGLAGEGEQFF
TRBJ1-1 | TRBV5-1 | . | . | TGCGCCAGCAGCTGGGGAGACAGGACATCCATGAACACTGAAGCTTTCTTT | CASSWGDRTSMNTEAFF
TRBJ1-3 | TRBV2 | . | . | TGTGCCAGCAGTCCCGTTGGAAACACCATATATTTT | CASSPVGNTIYF
TRBJ2-7 | TRBV4-1 | TRBD2 | . | TGCGCCAGCAGCCCTGGGACTAGCGGGACTTCCGAGCAGTACTTC | CASSPGTSGTSEQYF
TRBJ2-5 | TRBV4-1 | TRBD2 | once | TGCGCCAGCAGCCAAGATTGGAAACTAGCGGGAGGGCGGGGGGAGACCCAGTACTTC | CASSQDWKLAGGRGETQYF
TRBJ2-1 | TRBV5-8 | TRBD2 | . | TGTGCCAGCAGGATGGCACCCGATAGCGGGAGGACCTACAATGAGCAGTTCTTC | CASRMAPDSGRTYNEQFF
TRBJ2-3 | TRBV7-8 | TRBD1 | few | TGTGCCAGCAGCCTCACCTTGACAGGGGGCCTCGCGTATTTT | CASSLTLTGGLAYF
TRBJ2-1 | TRBV9 | . | . | TGTGCCAGCAGTCCCCAGCGATCCTACAATGAGCAGTTCTTC | CASSPQRSYNEQFF
TRBJ1-3 | TRBV9 | . | . | TGTGCCAGCAGCGTAGCTACGGGAAGAGTCTCTGGAAACACCATATATTTT | CASSVATGRVSGNTIYF
TRBJ1-5 | TRBV19 | TRBD1 | . | TGTGCCACCGGACCCGCCACCACAGGGGGCAGGAATCAGCCCCAGCATTTT | CATGPATTGGRNQPQHF
TRBJ2-2 | TRBV7-2 | TRBD2 | . | TGTGCCAGCAGCTTAGACTCCCTAGCGGCCTTGGGAGGGGAGCTGTTTTTT | CASSLDSLAALGGELFF
TRBJ2-2 | TRBV6-5 | . | . | TGTGCCAGCAGTCTGGGCAACACCGGGGAGCTGTTTTTT | CASSLGNTGELFF
TRBJ2-1 | TRBV25-1 | TRBD1 | . | TGTGCCAGCAGCCTTAGGGACAGCTCCTACAATGAGCAGTTCTTC | CASSLRDSSYNEQFF
TRBJ2-7 | TRBV25-1 | TRBD2 | . | TGTGCCAGCACCAATAGCGGGACCAGCTCCTACGAGCAGTACTTC | CASTNSGTSSYEQYF
TRBJ2-1 | TRBV19 | . | . | TGTGCCAGTAGTATAGGAGGAGGGGCAATGAAGTACTGGCAGTTCTTC | CASSIGGGAMKYWQFF
TRBJ2-3 | TRBV2 | TRBD2 | . | TGTGCCAGCCGTACTAGCGGGATCACAGATACGCAGTATTTT | CASRTSGITDTQYF
TRBJ2-7 | TRBV7-8 | . | . | TGTGCCAGCAGCTTAGGTCAGAGAGGCTCCTACGAGCAGTACTTC | CASSLGQRGSYEQYF
TRBJ2-5 | TRBV6-1 | TRBD1 | . | TGTGCCAGCAGTGAAGCCTTTACAGGGGACGAGACCCAGTACTTC | CASSEAFTGDETQYF
TRBJ1-4 | TRBV6-1 | . | . | TGTGCCAGCAGAGTCGACTGGTCCGCTAATGAAAAACTGTTTTTT | CASRVDWSANEKLFF
TRBJ1-5 | TRBV4-1 | . | . | TGCGCCAGCAGCCAGGCCGGGATCAATCAGCCCCAGCATTTT | CASSQAGINQPQHF
TRBJ2-2 | TRBV6-1 | TRBD2 | . | TGTGCCAGCAGTGAAGCGCTGGGGATAGCGGGAAGCCCGAACACCGGGGAGCTGTTTTTT | CASSEALGIAGSPNTGELFF
TRBJ2-7 | TRBV28 | TRBD2 | . | TGTGCCAGCAGTCAACTCTCGGCGGGAGGCTGGGAGCAGTACTTC | CASSQLSAGGWEQYF
TRBJ1-4 | TRBV5-1 | . | . | TGCGCCAGCAGCTTGGCCGGGGCAACTAATGAAAAACTGTTTTTT | CASSLAGATNEKLFF